A single sample gave rise to the 8 T cell receptor beta chains below, sequenced in a study of blood T cell repertoires in COVID-19. Measured with immunoSEQ multiplex PCR; TCRdb has only the in-frame clones, and not every one. In the table there are fewer than 90,000 clones, about nine tenths of which are singletons. The material sequenced was peripheral blood. The receptors come from a man in his 60s with acute or convalescent COVID-19.

This chain connects TRBV29-1 to TRBJ1-1; perhaps TRBD1 as D (6 bases). The CDR3 loop spans 12 amino acids. Per the germline V gene, CDR1 is SQVTM and CDR2 is ANQGSEA. V was shortened by 5 bases and J by 1 base, with 8 bases between the two germline ends. The CDR3 here is CSVIRGNTEAFF. The CDR3 DNA reads TGCAGCGTTATCAGGGGGAACACTGAAGCTTTCTTT.

The chain uses TRBV30 and TRBJ1-2, with 8 bases lining up with TRBD1. The germline gives CDR1 GTSNPN, CDR2 SVGIG (reference sequence). The CDR3 length is 13 residues. With 0 bases clipped from V and 7 bases from J, the junction kept 4 bases outside the gene matches. The CDR3 DNA reads as TGTGCCTGGAGTGTACACAGGGGGTTTGGCTACACCTTC. Amino acids: CAWSVHRGFGYTF. Variable domain in full (rest from reference TRBV30 and TRBJ1-2): SQTIHQWPATLVQPVGSPLSLECTVEGTSNPNLYWYRQAAGRGLQLLFYSVGIGQISSEVPQNLSASRPQDRQFILSSKKLLLSDSGFYLCAWSVHRGFGYTFGSGTRLTVV.

This rearrangement joins TRBV10-3 to TRBJ2-7, with 9 bases fitting TRBD1. Trimming took 0 bases from V and 6 from J; bases not matched to a gene: 3. The CDR3 extends over 14 amino acids. Germline V lookup: CDR1 ENHRY, CDR2 SYGVKD. The CDR3 nucleotides are TGTGCCATCAGTGAGTCGCAGGACAGGGGCGAGCAGTACTTC. This sequence encodes CAISESQDRGEQYF.

The chain links TRBV15 to TRBJ2-1, with D possibly being TRBD1 (5 bases). The V end lost 6 bases, the J end lost 5 bases, and 14 bases lay between the germline ends. Germline V gives CDR1 LNHNV, CDR2 YYDKDF (reference sequence). This CDR3 has 14 amino acids. The CDR3 region has the DNA TGTGCCACCAGAGTCAGGGTAATGAACAATGAGCAGTTCTTC. Translated: CATRVRVMNNEQFF. Using reference TRBV15 and TRBJ2-1 for the parts outside the CDR3, the full variable domain is DAMVIQNPRYQVTQFGKPVTLSCSQTLNHNVMYWYQQKSSQAPKLLFHYYDKDFNNEADTPDNFQSRRPNTSFCFLDIRSPGLGDTAMYLCATRVRVMNNEQFFGPGTRLTVL.

The chain uses TRBV7-9 and TRBJ1-6; 7 nucleotides align to TRBD1. The germline CDR1 and CDR2 sequences are SEHNR and FQNEAQ (reference sequence). CDR3 length equals 14 residues. Trimming cost V 3 bases and J 10 bases; bases outside gene matches: 6. CDR3 sequence (DNA): TGTGCCAGCAGCTTCGCTCCAGGGGGGTCACCCCTCCACTTT. Its translation: CASSFAPGGSPLHF. Complete variable domain (other parts from reference TRBV7-9 and TRBJ1-6): DTGVSQNPRHKITKRGQNVTFRCDPISEHNRLYWYRQTLGQGPEFLTYFQNEAQLEKSRLLSDRFSAERPKGSFSTLEIQRTEQGDSAMYLCASSFAPGGSPLHFGNGTRLTVT.

The chain employs TRBV24-1 and TRBJ1-5; TRBD1 agrees at 10 bases. V gave up 10 bases and J gave up 0 bases; unmatched junction bases: 8. The CDR3 has 16 residues. Germline V gives CDR1 KGHDR, CDR2 SFDVKD. As DNA, the CDR3 is TGTGCCACTGCGCATGGGACAGGGGATAGCAATCAGCCCCAGCATTTT. Encoded protein: CATAHGTGDSNQPQHF.

This clone came up a few times. The chain combines TRBV5-1 with TRBJ2-5; D perhaps matches TRBD1 (6 bases). The CDR3 has 17 amino acids. V shed 0 bases and J shed 2 bases, with 17 bases lying between them. Per germline, CDR1 SGHRS and CDR2 YFSETQ. CDR3 region: CASSLGPGVRGQETQYF. In DNA, the CDR3 is TGCGCCAGCAGCTTGGGACCAGGGGTAAGGGGGCAAGAGACCCAGTACTTC.

V usage is TRBV4-2 and J usage is TRBJ1-1; 7 nucleotides match TRBD1. This CDR3 is 11 amino acids long. Losses at the gene ends were 6 bases for V and 7 bases for J; bases not matched to a gene: 2. The V gene's germline CDR1 is LGHNA and CDR2 YNFKEQ. The CDR3 here is CASRQGLEAFF. The CDR3 DNA reads TGTGCCAGCAGACAGGGGCTTGAAGCTTTCTTT.